This T cell receptor beta chain was observed in a study of shared clonotypes between healthy human individuals. Study information: Every donor yielded three CD4 naive, three CD4 memory, two CD8 naive and one CD8 memory plate. Study-wide points: In general, naive subsets displayed greater estimated richness than memory subsets did. The study sampled only blood, and tissue repertoires likely differ.

Measured with immunoSEQ multiplex PCR; TCRdb has only the in-frame clones, and not every one. The table has about 2 million clones, less than 95% seen once. Naive CD8 cells comprised CD45RO-negative, CCR7-positively selected cells, excluding terminally differentiated effector memory CD45RA+ cells. Regarding this clone: Its specificity is not known.

CDR1 and CDR2 from the germline V gene are MNHEY and SVGAGI. This CDR3 has 14 amino acids. Unmatched junction bases numbered 7, after V lost 6 bases and J lost 2 bases. The source material was naive CD8+ T cells sorted from blood. The chain combines TRBV6-5 with TRBJ2-7; 7 bases are a match to TRBD1. The sequence was collected from a man younger than 35 in good health. Here the CDR3 reads CASSLGGITYEQYF. Written as DNA, the CDR3 is TGTGCCAGCAGCCTAGGGGGCATCACCTACGAGCAGTACTTC.